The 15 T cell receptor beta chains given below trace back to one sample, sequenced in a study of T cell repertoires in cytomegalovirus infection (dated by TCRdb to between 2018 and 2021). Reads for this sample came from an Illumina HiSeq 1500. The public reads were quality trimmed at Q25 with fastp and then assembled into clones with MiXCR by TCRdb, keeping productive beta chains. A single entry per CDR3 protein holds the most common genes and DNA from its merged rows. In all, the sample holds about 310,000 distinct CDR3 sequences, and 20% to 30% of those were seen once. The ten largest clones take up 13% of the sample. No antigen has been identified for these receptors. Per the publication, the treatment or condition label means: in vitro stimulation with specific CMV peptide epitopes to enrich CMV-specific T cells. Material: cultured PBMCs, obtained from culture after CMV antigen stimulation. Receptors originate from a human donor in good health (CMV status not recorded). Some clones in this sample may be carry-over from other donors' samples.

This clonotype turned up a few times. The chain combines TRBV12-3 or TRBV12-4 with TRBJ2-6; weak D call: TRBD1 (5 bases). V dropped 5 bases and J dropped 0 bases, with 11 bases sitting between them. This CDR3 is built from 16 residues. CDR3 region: CASSGAASSGANVLTF. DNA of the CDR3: TGTGCCAGCAGTGGGGCCGCAAGCTCTGGGGCCAACGTCCTGACTTTC.

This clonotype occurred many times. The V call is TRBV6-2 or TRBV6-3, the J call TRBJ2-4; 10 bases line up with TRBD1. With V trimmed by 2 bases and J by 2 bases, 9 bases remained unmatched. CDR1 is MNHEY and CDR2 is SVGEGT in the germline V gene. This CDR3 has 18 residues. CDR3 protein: CASSYSPGTGESKNIQYF. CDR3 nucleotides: TGTGCCAGCAGTTACAGCCCCGGGACAGGGGAGTCCAAAAACATTCAGTACTTC.

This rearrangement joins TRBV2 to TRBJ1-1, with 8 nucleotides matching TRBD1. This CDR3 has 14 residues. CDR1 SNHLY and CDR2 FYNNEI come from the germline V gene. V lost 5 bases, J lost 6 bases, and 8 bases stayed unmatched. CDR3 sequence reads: CASSRRQGQPEAFF. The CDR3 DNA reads TGTGCCAGCAGTAGAAGACAGGGGCAGCCTGAAGCTTTCTTT.

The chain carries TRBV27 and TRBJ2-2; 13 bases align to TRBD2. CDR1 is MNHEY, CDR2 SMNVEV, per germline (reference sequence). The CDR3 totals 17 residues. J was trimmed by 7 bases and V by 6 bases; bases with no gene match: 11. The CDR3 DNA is TGTGCCAGCAGGCGCGAGGGACTAGCGGGGACCGGCGGGGAGCTGTTTTTT. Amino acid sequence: CASRREGLAGTGGELFF.

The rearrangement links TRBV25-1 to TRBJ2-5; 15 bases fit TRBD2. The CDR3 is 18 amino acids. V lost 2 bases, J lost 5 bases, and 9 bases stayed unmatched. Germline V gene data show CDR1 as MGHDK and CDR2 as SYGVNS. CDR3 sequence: CASSEMGTSGRWMETQYF. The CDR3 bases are TGTGCCAGCAGTGAAATGGGGACTAGCGGGAGGTGGATGGAGACCCAGTACTTC.

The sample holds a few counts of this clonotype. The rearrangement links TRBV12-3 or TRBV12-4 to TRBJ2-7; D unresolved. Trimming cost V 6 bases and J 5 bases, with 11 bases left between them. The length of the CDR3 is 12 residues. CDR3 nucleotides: TGTGCCAGCAGCTCCATAGTGAACGAGCAGTACTTC. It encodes CASSSIVNEQYF.

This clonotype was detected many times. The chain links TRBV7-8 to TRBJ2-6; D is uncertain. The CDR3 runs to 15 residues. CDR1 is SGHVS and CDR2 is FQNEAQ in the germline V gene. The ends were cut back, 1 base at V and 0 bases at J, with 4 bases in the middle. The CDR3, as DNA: TGTGCCAGCAGCTTAGTAGGCTCTGGGGCCAACGTCCTGACTTTC. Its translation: CASSLVGSGANVLTF.

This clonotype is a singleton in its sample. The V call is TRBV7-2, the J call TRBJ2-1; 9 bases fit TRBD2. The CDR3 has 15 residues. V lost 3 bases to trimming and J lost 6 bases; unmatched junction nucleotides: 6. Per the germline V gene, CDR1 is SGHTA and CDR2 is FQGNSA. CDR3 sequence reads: CASSFPTSGTNEQFF. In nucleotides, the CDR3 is TGTGCCAGCAGCTTCCCGACTAGCGGAACCAATGAGCAGTTCTTC.

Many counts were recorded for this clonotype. The CDR3: CASSLAGVNQPQHF. CDR3 nucleotide sequence: TGTGCCAGCAGCTTGGCCGGAGTTAATCAGCCCCAGCATTTT. The chain employs TRBV5-4 and TRBJ1-5; D unclear. Germline CDR1 is SGHNT and CDR2 is YYREEE (reference sequence). Trimming cost V 0 bases and J 4 bases, with 8 bases left between them. The length of the CDR3 is 14 residues.

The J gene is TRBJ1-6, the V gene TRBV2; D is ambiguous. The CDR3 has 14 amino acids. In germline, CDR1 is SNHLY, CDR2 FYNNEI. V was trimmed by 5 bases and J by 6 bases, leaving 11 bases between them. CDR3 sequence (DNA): TGTGCCAGCAGTACATCCGACTCTAATTCACCCCTCCACTTT. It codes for CASSTSDSNSPLHF. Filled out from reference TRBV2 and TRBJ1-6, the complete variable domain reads EPEVTQTPSHQVTQMGQEVILRCVPISNHLYFYWYRQILGQKVEFLVSFYNNEISEKSEIFDDQFSVERPDGSNFTLKIRSTKLEDSAMYFCASSTSDSNSPLHFGNGTRLTVT.

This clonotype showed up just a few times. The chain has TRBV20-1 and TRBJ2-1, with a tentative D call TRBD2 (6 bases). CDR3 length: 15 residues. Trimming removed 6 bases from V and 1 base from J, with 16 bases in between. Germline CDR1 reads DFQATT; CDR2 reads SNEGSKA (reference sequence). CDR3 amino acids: CSAARAGRSYNEQFF. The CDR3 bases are TGCAGTGCCGCCCGTGCGGGACGGTCCTACAATGAGCAGTTCTTC.

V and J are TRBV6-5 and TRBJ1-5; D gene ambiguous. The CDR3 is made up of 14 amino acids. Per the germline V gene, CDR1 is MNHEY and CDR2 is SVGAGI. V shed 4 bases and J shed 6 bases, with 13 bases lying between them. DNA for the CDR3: TGTGCCAGCAGTTCCCATAGGGTGGGTCAGCCCCAGCATTTT. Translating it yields CASSSHRVGQPQHF.

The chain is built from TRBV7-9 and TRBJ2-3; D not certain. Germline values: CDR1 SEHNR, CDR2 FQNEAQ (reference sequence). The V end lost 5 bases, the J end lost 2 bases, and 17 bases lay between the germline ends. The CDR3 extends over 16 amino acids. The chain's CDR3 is CASSAPGRPTTDTQYF. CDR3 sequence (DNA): TGTGCCAGCAGCGCCCCTGGGCGGCCAACCACAGATACGCAGTATTTT.

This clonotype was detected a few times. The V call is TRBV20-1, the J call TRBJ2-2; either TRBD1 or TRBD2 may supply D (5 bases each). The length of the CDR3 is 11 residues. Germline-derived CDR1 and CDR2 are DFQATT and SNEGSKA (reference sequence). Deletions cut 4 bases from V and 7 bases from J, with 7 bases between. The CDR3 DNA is TGCAGTGCTACGAGGGGCGGGGAGCTGTTTTTT. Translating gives CSATRGGELFF.

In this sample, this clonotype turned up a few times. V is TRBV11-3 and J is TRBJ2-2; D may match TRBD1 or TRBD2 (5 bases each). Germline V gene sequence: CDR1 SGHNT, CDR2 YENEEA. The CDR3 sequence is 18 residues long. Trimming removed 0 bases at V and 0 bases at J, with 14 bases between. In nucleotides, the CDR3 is TGTGCCAGCAGCTTAGAACGGATGGGGGTTTCGAACACCGGGGAGCTGTTTTTT. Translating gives CASSLERMGVSNTGELFF.